The clone carrying this T cell receptor (beta chain) has just a few counts. This sample was included in a study of T cells in Graves' hyperthyroidism and ophthalmopathy. RNA transcripts provided the source from which TCR beta CDR3 regions were amplified. A set of HTBI primers served as the primers for a first-round RT-PCR of the TCR CDR3. Via MiXCR, TCRdb re-called the multiplex PCR reads, giving one row per CDR3 protein. This sample has 300,000 to 400,000 distinct CDR3 sequences, with more than 14% found just once. Between the trimmed V and J ends, which lost 1 base and 1 base, there was a span of 8 bases. The germline CDR1 and CDR2 sequences are SQVTM and ANQGSEA. The CDR3 runs to 14 residues.

The sequencing sample was made of blood. This clonotype was obtained from a woman under 40 with Graves' ophthalmopathy. This chain uses TRBV29-1 with TRBJ2-1; D ambiguous. The CDR3 region is CSVEVRGSYNEQFF. CDR3 bases: TGCAGCGTTGAAGTACGCGGTTCCTACAATGAGCAGTTCTTC.